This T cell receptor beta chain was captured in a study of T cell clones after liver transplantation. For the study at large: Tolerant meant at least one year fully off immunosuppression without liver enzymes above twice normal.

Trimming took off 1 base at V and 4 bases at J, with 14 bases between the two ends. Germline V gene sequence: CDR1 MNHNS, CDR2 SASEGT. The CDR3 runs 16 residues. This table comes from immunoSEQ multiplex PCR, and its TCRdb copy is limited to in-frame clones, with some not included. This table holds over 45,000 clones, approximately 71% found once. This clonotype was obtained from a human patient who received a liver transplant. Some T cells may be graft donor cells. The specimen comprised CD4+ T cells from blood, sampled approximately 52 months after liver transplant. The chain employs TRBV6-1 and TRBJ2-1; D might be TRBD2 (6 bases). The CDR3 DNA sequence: TGTGCCAGCAGTGAAGGCCTGTTTGCGGGGTACAATGAGCAGTTCTTC. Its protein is CASSEGLFAGYNEQFF.